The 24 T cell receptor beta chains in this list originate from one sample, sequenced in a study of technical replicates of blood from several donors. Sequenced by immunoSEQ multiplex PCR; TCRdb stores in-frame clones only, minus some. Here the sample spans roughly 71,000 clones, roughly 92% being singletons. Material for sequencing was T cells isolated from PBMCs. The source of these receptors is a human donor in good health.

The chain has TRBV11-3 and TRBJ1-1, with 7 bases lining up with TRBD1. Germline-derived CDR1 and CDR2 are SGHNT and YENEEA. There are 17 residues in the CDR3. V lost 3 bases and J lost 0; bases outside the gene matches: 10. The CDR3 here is CASSLRQGASLNTEAFF. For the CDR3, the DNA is TGTGCCAGCAGCTTGCGACAGGGCGCTTCGCTGAACACTGAAGCTTTCTTT.

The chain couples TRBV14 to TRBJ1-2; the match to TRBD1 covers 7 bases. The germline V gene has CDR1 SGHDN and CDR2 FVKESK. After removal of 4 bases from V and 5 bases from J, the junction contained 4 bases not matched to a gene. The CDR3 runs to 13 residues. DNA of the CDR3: TGTGCCAGCAGCCCTCAGGGGGATTATGGCTACACCTTC. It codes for CASSPQGDYGYTF.

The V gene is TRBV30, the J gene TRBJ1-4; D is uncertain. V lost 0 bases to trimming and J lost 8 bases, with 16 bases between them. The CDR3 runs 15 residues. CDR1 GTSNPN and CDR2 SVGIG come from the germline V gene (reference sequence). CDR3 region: CAWSVNPGGSEKLFF. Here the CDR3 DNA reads TGTGCCTGGAGTGTAAACCCAGGAGGTTCGGAAAAACTGTTTTTT.

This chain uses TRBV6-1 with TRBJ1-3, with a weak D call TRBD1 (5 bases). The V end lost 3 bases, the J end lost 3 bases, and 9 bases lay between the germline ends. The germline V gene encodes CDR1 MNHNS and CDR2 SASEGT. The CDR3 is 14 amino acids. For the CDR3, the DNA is TGTGCCAGCAGTGATTCCAGGGTTGGAAACACCATATATTTT. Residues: CASSDSRVGNTIYF.

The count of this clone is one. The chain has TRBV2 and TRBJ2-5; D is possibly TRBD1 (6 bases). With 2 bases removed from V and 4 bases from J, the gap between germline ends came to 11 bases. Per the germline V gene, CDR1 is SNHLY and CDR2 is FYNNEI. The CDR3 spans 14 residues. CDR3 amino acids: CASSEQGSPETQYF. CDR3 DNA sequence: TGTGCCAGCAGTGAACAGGGGTCCCCAGAGACCCAGTACTTC.

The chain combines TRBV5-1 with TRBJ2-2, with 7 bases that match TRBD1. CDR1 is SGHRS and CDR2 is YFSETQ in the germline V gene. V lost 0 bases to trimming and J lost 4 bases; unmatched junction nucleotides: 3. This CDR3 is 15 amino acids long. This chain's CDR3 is CASSLGEGATGELFF. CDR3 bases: TGCGCCAGCAGCTTGGGAGAGGGGGCCACCGGGGAGCTGTTTTTT.

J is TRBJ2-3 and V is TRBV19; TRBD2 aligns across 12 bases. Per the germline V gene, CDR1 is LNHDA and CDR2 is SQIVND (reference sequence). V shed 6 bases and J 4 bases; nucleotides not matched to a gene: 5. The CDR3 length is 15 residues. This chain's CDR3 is CASRALAGGPDTQYF. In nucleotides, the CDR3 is TGTGCCAGTAGGGCCCTAGCGGGAGGGCCAGATACGCAGTATTTT.

In DNA, the CDR3 is TGCGCCAGCAGCCTAAACTATGAGCAGTTCTTC. It is translated as CASSLNYEQFF. The chain carries TRBV5-1 and TRBJ2-1; D unclear. Germline lookup yields CDR1 SGHRS and CDR2 YFSETQ. The CDR3 is 11 amino acids. The V end was cut by 4 bases, the J end by 8 bases, with 7 bases between.

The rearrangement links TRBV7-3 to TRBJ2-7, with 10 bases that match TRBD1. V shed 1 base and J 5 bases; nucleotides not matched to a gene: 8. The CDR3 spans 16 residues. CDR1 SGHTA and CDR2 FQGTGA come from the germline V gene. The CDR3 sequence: CASSLNRTGGPDEQYF. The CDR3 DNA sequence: TGTGCCAGCAGCTTAAACCGGACAGGGGGACCCGACGAGCAGTACTTC.

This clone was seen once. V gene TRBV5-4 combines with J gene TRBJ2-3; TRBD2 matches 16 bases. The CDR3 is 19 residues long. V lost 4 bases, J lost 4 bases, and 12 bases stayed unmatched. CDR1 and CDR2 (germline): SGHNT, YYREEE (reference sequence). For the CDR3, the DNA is TGTGCCAGCAGCGTTCCGGGACTAGCGGGAGGGTATGGTTCAGATACGCAGTATTTT. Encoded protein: CASSVPGLAGGYGSDTQYF. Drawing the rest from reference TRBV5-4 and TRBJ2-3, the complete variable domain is ETGVTQSPTHLIKTRGQQVTLRCSSQSGHNTVSWYQQALGQGPQFIFQYYREEENGRGNFPPRFSGLQFPNYSSELNVNALELDDSALYLCASSVPGLAGGYGSDTQYFGPGTRLTVL.

The CDR3 loop is CASSAGTGTTEAFF. The CDR3 bases are TGTGCCAGCAGTGCCGGGACAGGGACCACTGAAGCTTTCTTT. V and J are TRBV5-4 and TRBJ1-1; 9 bases map to TRBD1. Germline V gene sequence: CDR1 SGHNT, CDR2 YYREEE (reference sequence). The CDR3 runs to 14 residues. The ends lost 5 bases at V and 4 bases at J; junction bases unmatched: 6.

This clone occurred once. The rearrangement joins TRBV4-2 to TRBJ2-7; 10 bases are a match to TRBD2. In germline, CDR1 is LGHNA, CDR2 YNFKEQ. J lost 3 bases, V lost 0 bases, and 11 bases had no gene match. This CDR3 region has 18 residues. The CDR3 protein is CASSQDFGSGRVFYEQYF. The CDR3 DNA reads TGTGCCAGCAGCCAAGATTTTGGGAGCGGGAGGGTATTCTACGAGCAGTACTTC.

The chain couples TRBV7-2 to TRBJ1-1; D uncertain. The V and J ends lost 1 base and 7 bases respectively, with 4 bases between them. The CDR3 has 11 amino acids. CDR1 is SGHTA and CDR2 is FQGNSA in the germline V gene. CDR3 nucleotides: TGTGCCAGCAGCTTAGTCTTTGAAGCTTTCTTT. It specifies CASSLVFEAFF.

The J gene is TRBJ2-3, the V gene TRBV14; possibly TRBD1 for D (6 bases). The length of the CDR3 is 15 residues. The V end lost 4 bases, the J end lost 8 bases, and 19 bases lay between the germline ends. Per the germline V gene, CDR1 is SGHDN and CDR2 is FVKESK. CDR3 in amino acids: CASSPVAGDRSTQYF. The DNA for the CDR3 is TGTGCCAGCAGCCCCGTGGCAGGGGACCGCTCTACGCAGTATTTT.

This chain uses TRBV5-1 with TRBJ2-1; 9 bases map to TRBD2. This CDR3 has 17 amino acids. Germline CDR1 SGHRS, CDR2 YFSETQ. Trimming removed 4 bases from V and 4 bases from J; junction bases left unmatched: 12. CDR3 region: CASSLLGLAGDYNEQFF. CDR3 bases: TGCGCCAGCAGCCTTTTAGGCTTAGCGGGAGATTACAATGAGCAGTTCTTC.

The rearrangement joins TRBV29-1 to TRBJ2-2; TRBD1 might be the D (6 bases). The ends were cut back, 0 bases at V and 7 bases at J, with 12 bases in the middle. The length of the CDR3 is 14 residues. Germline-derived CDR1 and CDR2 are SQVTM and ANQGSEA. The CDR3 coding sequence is TGCAGCGTTGAAGATTGGCAGGGGAGCGGGGAGCTGTTTTTT. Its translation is CSVEDWQGSGELFF.

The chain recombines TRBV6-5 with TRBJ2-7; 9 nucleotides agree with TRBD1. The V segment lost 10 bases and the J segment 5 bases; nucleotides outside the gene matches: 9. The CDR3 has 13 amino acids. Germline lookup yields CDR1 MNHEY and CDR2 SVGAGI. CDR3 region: CAIGQGRFDEQYF. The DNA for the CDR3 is TGTGCCATAGGACAGGGGCGATTCGACGAGCAGTACTTC.

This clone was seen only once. The CDR3 nucleotides are TGTGCCAGTAGGCTACAGGGGACCGGGGAGCTGTTTTTT. Translated, it gives CASRLQGTGELFF. The V gene is TRBV19, the J gene TRBJ2-2; TRBD1 matches at 7 bases. Per the germline V gene, CDR1 is LNHDA and CDR2 is SQIVND (reference sequence). V was clipped by 6 bases and J by 5 bases; unmatched bases: 3. This CDR3 is 13 amino acids long.

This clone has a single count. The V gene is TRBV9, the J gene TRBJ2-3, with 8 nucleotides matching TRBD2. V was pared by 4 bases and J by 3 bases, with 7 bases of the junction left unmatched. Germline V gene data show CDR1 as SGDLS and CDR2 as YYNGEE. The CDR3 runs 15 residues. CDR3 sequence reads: CASSISGTGTDTQYF. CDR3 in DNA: TGTGCCAGCAGCATTAGCGGGACTGGGACAGATACGCAGTATTTT.

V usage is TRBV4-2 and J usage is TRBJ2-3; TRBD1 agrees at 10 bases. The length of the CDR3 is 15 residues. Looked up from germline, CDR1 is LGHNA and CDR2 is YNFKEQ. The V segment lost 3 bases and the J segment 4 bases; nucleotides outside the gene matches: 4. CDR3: CASSHRDRGADTQYF. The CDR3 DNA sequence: TGTGCCAGCAGCCACCGGGACAGGGGAGCAGATACGCAGTATTTT.

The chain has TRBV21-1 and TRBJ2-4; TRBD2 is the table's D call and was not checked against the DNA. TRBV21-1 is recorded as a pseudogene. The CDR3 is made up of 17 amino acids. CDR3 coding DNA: TGTGCCAGCAGCAAAGTCAGCGGGAGGGCCCAGGGCAACATTCAGTACTTC. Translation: CASSKVSGRAQGNIQYF.

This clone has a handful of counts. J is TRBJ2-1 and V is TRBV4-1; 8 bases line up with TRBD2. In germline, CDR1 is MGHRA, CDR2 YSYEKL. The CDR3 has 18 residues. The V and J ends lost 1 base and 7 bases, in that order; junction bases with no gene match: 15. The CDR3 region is CASSQVDLGLAGANEQFF. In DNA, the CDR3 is TGCGCCAGCAGCCAAGTTGACTTAGGGCTAGCGGGCGCTAATGAGCAGTTCTTC.

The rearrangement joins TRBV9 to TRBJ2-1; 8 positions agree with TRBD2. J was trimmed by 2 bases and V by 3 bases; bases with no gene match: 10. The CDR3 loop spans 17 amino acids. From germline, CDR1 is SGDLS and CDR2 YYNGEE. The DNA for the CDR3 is TGTGCCAGCAGCGCTTCTTCAGAGCGGGAGCCCTACAATGAGCAGTTCTTC. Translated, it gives CASSASSEREPYNEQFF.

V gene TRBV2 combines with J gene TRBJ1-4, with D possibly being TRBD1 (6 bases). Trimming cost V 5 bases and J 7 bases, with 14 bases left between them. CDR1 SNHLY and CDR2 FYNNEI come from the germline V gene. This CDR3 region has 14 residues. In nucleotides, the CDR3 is TGTGCCAGCAGTCCCCTGACAGGCGGTGAAAAACTGTTTTTT. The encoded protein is CASSPLTGGEKLFF.